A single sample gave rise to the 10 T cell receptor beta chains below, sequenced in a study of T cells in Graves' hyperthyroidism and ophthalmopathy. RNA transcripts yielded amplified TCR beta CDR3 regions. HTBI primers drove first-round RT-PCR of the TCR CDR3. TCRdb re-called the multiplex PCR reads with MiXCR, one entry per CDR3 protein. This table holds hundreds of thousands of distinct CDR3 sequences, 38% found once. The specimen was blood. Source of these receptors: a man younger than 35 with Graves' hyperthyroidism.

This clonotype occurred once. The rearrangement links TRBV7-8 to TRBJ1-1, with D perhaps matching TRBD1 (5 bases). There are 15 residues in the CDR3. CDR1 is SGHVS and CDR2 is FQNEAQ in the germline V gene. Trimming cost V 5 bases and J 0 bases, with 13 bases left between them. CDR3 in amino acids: CASSQDQGVNTEAFF. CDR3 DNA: TGTGCCAGCAGCCAAGATCAGGGCGTGAACACTGAAGCTTTCTTT.

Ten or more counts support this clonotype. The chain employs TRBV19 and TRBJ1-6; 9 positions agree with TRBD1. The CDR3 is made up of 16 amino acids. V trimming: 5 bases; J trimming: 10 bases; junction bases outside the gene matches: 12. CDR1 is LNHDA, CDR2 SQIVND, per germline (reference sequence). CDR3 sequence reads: CASSSFPGQGKSPLHF. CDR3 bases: TGTGCCAGTAGTTCCTTCCCGGGACAGGGAAAATCACCCCTCCACTTT. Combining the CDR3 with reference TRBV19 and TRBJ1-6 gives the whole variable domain DGGITQSPKYLFRKEGQNVTLSCEQNLNHDAMYWYRQDPGQGLRLIYYSQIVNDFQKGDIAEGYSVSREKKESFPLTVTSAQKNPTAFYLCASSSFPGQGKSPLHFGNGTRLTVT.

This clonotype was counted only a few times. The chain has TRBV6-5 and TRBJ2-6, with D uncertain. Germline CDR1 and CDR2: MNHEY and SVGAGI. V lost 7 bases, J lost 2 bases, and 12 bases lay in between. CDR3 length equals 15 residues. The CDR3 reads CASTPSGPGANVLTF. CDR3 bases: TGTGCCAGCACTCCTTCTGGGCCTGGGGCCAACGTCCTGACTTTC.

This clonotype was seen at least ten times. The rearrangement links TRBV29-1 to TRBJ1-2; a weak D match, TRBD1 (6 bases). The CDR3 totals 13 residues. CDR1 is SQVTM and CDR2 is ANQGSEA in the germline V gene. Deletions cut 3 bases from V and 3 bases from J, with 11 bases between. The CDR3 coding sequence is TGCAGCGTTGACAGGGGAAGCGACTATGGCTACACCTTC. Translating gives CSVDRGSDYGYTF.

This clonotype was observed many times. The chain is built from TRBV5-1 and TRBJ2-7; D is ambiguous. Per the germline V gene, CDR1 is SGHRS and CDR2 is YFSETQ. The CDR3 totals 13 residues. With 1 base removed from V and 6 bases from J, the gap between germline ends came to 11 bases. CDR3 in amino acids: CASSLSRSGEQYF. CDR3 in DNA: TGCGCCAGCAGCTTGAGTAGGAGTGGCGAGCAGTACTTC.

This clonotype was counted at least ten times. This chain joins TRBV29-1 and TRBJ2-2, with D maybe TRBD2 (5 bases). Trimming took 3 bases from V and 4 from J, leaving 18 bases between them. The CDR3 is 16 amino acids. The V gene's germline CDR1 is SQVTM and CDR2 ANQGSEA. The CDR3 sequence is CSVEFVEGSGTGELFF. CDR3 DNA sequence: TGCAGCGTTGAGTTCGTAGAGGGATCGGGCACCGGGGAGCTGTTTTTT.

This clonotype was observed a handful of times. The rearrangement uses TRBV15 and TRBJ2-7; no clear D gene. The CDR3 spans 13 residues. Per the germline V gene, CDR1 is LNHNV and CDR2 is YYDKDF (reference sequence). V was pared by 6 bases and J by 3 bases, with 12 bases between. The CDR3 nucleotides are TGTGCCACCAGAAAAGTGGGCGACTACGAGCAGTACTTC. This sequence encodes CATRKVGDYEQYF.

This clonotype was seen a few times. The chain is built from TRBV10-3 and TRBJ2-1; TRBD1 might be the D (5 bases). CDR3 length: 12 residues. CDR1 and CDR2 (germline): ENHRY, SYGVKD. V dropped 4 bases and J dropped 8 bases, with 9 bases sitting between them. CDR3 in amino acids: CAISVWGHEQFF. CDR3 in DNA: TGTGCCATCAGTGTTTGGGGCCATGAGCAGTTCTTC.

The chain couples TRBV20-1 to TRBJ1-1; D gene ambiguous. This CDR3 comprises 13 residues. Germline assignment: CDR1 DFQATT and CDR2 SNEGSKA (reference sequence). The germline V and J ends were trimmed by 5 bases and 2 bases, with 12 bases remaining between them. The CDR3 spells CSAPTTDNTEAFF. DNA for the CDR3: TGCAGTGCTCCGACGACGGATAACACTGAAGCTTTCTTT.

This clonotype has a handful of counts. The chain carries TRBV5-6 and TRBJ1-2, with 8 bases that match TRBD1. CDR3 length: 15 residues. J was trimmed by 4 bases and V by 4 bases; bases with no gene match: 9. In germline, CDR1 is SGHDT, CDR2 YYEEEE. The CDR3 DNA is TGTGCCAGCAGCACCCGGGAGACAGGGGCCTATGGCTACACCTTC. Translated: CASSTRETGAYGYTF.